This TCR beta chain emerged from a study of OX40 agonist ivuxolimab in advanced cancers. Regarding the study as a whole: Clonal expansion was among the lowest in partial responders at 0.1-3.0 mg/kg, especially CD8+.

CDR3 length equals 15 residues. As regards this clone: Its antigen remains unknown.

Sequencing used immunoSEQ multiplex PCR; TCRdb keeps in-frame clones, though not all of them. The sample carries approximately 91,000 clones, around 85% recorded once. The sample in question was CD4+ or CD8+ T cells sorted from blood, obtained in a trial of the OX40 agonist ivuxolimab. This sequence was found in an adult with an advanced solid tumor such as melanoma, head and neck, liver or kidney cancer. V is TRBV21-1 and J is TRBJ1-4; the listed D gene, TRBD1, was not tested against the DNA. TRBV21-1 is listed as a pseudogene. Written as DNA, the CDR3 is TGTGCCAGCAGCGGCCAACAGGGTCCTAATGAAAAACTGTTTTTT. Its protein is CASSGQQGPNEKLFF.